Sequencing of this TCR beta chain was carried out in a study of cytomegalovirus exposure and HLA in healthy donors. Points from the study as a whole: CMV antigen specificity of a few CMV-associated chains was confirmed in vitro. Some TCR beta chains (164 of them) were listed as cytomegalovirus-associated. In a later analysis, HLA-C alleles had the fewest associated TCRs, DRB1 alleles the most.

Points on this clone: Its specificity is not known.

PCR primers comprised 60 Vbeta and 13 Jbeta primers. Here immunoSEQ multiplex PCR was the method, and the copy in TCRdb shows in-frame clones only, minus some. The sample lists 98,000 or so clones, approximately 78% occurring once. Germline V gives CDR1 SGHRS, CDR2 YFSETQ. V was trimmed by 4 bases and J by 1 base, leaving 15 bases between them. The CDR3 runs to 16 residues. The chain has TRBV5-1 and TRBJ2-1; D not certain. The sequenced sample was PBMCs. This sequence originates from a woman in her thirties or forties in good health and CMV-seronegative. The CDR3 DNA reads as TGCGCCAGCAGCCCTAGGTCGGTAGCATCCTACAATGAGCAGTTCTTC. It encodes CASSPRSVASYNEQFF.